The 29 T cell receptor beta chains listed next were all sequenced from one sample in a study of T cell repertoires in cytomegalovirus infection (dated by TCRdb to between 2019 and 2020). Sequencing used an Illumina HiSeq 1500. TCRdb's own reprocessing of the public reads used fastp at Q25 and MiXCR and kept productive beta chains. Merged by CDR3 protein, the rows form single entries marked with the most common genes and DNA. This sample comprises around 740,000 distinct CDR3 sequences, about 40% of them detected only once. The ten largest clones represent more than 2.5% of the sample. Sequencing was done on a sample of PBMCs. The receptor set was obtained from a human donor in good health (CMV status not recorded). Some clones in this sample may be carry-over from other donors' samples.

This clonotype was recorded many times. Here the CDR3 reads CASSEQAGTTDTQYF. CDR3 coding DNA: TGTGCCAGCAGTGAACAAGCGGGGACCACAGATACGCAGTATTTT. The chain uses TRBV6-4 and TRBJ2-3; TRBD2 aligns across 7 bases. Germline V gene data show CDR1 as MRHNA and CDR2 as SNTAGT. CDR3 length: 15 amino acids. The V and J ends lost 3 bases and 2 bases, in that order; junction bases with no gene match: 5.

CDR3 amino acids: CASSLLTSGRADTQYF. CDR3 coding DNA: TGTGCCAGCAGCCTCCTAACTAGCGGGAGGGCAGATACGCAGTATTTT. The chain employs TRBV3-1 and TRBJ2-3; 13 bases are shared with TRBD2. V lost 4 bases to trimming and J lost 4 bases; unmatched junction nucleotides: 5. Germline lookup yields CDR1 LGHDT and CDR2 YNNKEL (reference sequence). This CDR3 region has 16 residues.

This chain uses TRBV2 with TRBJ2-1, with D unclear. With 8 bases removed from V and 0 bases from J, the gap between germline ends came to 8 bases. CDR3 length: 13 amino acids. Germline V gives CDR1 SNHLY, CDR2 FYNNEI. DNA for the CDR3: TGTGCCAGCGGGGAACTCTCCTACAATGAGCAGTTCTTC. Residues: CASGELSYNEQFF.

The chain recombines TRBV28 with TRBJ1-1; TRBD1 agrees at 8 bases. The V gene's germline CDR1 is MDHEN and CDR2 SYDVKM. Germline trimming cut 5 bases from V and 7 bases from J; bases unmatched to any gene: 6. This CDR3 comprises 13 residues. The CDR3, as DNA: TGTGCCAGCAGTCACAGGGACAGGCTTGAAGCTTTCTTT. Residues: CASSHRDRLEAFF.

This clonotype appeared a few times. CDR3 region: CASSDLNRGWEEKLFF. Written as DNA, the CDR3 is TGTGCCAGCAGCGATCTTAACAGGGGGTGGGAAGAAAAACTGTTTTTT. V and J are TRBV12-3 or TRBV12-4 and TRBJ1-4; 8 bases line up with TRBD1. V dropped 6 bases and J dropped 8; count of bases not matched to a gene: 14. The CDR3 length is 16 residues.

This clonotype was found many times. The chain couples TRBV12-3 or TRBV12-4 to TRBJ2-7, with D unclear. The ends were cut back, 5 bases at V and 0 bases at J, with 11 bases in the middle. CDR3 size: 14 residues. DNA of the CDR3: TGTGCCAGCAGTCCCAAGGGAAGCTCCTACGAGCAGTACTTC. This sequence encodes CASSPKGSSYEQYF.

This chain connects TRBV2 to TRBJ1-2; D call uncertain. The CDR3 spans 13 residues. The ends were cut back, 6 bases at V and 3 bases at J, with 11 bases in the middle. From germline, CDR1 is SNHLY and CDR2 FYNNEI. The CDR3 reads CASRAGSDYGYTF. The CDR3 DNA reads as TGTGCCAGCAGGGCAGGCAGTGACTATGGCTACACCTTC.

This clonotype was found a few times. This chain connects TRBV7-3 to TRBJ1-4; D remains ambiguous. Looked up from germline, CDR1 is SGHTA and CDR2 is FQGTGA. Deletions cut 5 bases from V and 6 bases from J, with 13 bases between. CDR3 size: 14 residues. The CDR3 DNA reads TGTGCCAGCAGCCTCGGACCTGGGGATGAAAAACTGTTTTTT. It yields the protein CASSLGPGDEKLFF.

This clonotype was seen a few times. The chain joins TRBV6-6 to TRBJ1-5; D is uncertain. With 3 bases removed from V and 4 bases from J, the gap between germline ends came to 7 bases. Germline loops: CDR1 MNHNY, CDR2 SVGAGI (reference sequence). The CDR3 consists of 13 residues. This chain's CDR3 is CASSYSQNQPQHF. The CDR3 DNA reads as TGTGCCAGCAGTTATTCCCAAAATCAGCCCCAGCATTTT.

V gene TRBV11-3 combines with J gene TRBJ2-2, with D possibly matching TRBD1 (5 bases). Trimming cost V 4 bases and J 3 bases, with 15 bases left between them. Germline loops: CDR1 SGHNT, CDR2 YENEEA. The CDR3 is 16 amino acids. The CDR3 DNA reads TGTGCCAGCAGCTCCGGCCGACAGTTTTACACCGGGGAGCTGTTTTTT. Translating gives CASSSGRQFYTGELFF.

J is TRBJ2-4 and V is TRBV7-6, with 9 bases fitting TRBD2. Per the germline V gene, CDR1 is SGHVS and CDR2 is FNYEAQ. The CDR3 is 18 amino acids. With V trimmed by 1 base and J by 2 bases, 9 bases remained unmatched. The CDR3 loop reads CASSLVRGGLETKNIQYF. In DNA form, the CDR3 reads TGTGCCAGCAGCTTAGTGCGGGGGGGCCTCGAGACCAAAAACATTCAGTACTTC.

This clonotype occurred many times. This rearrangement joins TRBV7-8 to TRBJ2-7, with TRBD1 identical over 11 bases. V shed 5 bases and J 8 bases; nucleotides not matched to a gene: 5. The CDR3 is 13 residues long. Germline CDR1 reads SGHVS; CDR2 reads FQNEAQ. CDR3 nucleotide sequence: TGTGCCAGCAGCCTTGGACAGGGGGCACAGCAGTACTTC. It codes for CASSLGQGAQQYF.

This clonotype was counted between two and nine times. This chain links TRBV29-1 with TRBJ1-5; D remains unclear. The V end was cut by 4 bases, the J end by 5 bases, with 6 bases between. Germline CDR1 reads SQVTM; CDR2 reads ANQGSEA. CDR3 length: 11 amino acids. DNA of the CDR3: TGCAGCGTTGGTGCGGATCAGCCCCAGCATTTT. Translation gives CSVGADQPQHF.

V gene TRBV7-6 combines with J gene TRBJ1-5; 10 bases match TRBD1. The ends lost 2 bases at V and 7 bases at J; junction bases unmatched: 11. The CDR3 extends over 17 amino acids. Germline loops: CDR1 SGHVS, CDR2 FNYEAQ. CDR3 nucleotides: TGTGCCAGCAGCTTATATACGGGGACAGGGGACTCACAGCCCCAGCATTTT. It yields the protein CASSLYTGTGDSQPQHF.

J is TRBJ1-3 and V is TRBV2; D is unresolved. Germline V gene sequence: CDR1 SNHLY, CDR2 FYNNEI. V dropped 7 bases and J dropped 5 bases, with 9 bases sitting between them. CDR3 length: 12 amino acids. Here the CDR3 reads CASTGSRNTIYF. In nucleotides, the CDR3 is TGTGCCAGCACTGGCAGTCGAAACACCATATATTTT.

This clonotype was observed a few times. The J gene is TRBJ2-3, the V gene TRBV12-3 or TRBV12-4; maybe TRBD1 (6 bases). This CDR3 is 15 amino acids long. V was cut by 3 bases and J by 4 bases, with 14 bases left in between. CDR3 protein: CASSLGTGPPDTQYF. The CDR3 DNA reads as TGTGCCAGCAGTTTGGGAACAGGGCCGCCAGATACGCAGTATTTT.

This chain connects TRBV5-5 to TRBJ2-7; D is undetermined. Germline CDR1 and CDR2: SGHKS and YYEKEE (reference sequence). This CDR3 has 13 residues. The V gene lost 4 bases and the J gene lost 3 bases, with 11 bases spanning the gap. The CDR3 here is CASSTYSNYEQYF. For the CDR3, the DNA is TGTGCCAGCAGCACCTACTCAAACTACGAGCAGTACTTC.

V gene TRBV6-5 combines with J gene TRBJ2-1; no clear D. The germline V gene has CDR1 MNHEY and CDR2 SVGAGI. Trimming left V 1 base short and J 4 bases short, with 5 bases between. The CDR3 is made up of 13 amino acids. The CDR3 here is CASSYLEYNEQFF. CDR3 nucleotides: TGTGCCAGCAGTTACTTAGAATACAATGAGCAGTTCTTC.

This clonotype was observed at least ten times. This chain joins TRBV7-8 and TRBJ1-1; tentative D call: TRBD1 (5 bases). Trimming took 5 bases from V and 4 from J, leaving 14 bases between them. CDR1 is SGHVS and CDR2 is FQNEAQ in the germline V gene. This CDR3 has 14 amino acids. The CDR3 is CASSQHEQGTEAFF. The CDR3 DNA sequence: TGTGCCAGCAGCCAACACGAGCAGGGCACTGAAGCTTTCTTT.

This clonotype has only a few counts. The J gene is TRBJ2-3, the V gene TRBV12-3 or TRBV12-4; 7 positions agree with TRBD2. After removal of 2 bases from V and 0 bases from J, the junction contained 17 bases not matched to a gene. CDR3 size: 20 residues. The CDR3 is CASSLIGKRGVATSTDTQYF. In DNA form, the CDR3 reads TGTGCCAGCAGTTTAATAGGCAAGCGGGGAGTGGCCACTAGCACAGATACGCAGTATTTT.

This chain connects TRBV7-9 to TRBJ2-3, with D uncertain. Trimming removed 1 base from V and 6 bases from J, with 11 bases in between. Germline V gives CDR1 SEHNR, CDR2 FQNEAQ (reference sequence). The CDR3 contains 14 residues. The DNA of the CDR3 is TGTGCCAGCAGCTTAGACAGTCCAGGCGATACGCAGTATTTT. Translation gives CASSLDSPGDTQYF.

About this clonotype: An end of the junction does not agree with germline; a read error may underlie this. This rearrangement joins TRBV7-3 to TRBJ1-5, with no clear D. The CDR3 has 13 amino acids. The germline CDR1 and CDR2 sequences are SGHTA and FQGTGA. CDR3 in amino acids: CARSFTDDQPKHF. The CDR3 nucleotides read TGTGCCAGAAGCTTCACAGACGATCAGCCCAAGCATTTT.

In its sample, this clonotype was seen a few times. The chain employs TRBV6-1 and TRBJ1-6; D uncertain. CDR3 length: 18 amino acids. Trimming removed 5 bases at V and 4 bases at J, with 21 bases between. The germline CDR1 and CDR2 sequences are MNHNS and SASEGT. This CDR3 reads CASSPMGLGHRYNSPLHF. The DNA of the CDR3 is TGTGCCAGCAGTCCGATGGGGTTAGGGCACCGTTATAATTCACCCCTCCACTTT.

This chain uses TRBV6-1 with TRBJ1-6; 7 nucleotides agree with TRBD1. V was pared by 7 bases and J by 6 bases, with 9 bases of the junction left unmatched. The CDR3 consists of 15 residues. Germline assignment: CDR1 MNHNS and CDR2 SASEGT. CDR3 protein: CASKPLGTANSPLHF. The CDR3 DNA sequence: TGTGCCAGCAAACCACTTGGGACAGCTAATTCACCCCTCCACTTT.

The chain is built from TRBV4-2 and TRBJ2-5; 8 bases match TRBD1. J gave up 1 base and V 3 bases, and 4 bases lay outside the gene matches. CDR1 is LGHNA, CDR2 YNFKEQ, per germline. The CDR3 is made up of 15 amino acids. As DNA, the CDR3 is TGTGCCAGCAGCCAGGAGGGACAGGCCCAAGAGACCCAGTACTTC. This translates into CASSQEGQAQETQYF.

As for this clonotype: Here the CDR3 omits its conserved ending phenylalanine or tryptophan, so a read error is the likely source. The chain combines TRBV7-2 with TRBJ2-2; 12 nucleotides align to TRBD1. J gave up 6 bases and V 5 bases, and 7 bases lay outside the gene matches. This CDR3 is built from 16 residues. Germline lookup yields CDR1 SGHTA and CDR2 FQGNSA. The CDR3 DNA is TGTGCCAGCAGCCGACCGGGACAGGGGGCCCCCGGGGAGCTGTTTTTG. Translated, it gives CASSRPGQGAPGELFL.

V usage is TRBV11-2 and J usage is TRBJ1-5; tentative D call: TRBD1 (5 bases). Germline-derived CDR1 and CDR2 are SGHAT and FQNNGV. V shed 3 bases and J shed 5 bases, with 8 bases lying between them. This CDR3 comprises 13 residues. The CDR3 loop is CASSFKGDQPQHF. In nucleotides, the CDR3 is TGTGCCAGCAGCTTTAAAGGGGATCAGCCCCAGCATTTT.

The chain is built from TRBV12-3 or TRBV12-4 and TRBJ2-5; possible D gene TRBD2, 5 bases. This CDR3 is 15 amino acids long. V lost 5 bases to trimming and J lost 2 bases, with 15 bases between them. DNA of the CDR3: TGTGCCAGCAGTCATGGCGGGCGGCTTCAAGAGACCCAGTACTTC. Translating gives CASSHGGRLQETQYF.

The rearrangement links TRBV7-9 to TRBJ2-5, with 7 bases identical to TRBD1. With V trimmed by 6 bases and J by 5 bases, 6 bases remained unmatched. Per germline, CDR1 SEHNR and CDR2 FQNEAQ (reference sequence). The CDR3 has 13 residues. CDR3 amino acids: CASRTGAHETQYF. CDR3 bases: TGTGCCAGCAGAACAGGGGCTCACGAGACCCAGTACTTC.